The source of this T cell receptor beta chain is a study of early T cells in non-severe SARS-CoV-2 infection (dated by TCRdb to about 2021). Context from the whole study: Because TCR sequencing relied on bulk RNA taken from unsorted whole blood, pairing of alpha and beta chains was not possible.

Library generation was performed with 5' RACE. The sequencing machine was a NextSeq 500. To correct for sequencing error and PCR bias, the TCR library protocol tagged individual cDNA molecules with unique molecular identifiers. Both TCR alpha and beta chains were sequenced, and tight co-correlation was observed between alpha and beta sequence abundances in each sample. On the authors' methods: V gene, J gene and CDR3 annotation of TCR sequences was performed with Decombinator V4. TCRs were defined as expanded if a significant change between any two time points was detected under a Poisson model with p below 0.0001. Abundances of TCRs were expressed as counts per million after normalisation to the total number of TCRs sequenced in each sample. MAIT TCRs were defined by TRAV1-2 paired with TRAJ12, TRAJ20 or TRAJ33, and iNKT TCRs by TRAV10 paired with TRAJ18. VDJdb, accessed on 1 November 2021, was searched for TCRs annotated for CMV, EBV and SARS-CoV-2, and TCRs annotated for more than one antigen were excluded. TCRdb took the public reads, trimmed them with fastp at Q25, ran MiXCR for clone calling and kept in-frame beta chains. Duplicate CDR3 protein sequences are folded into a single record with the most common DNA and genes. None of the V and J calls come from the authors' own analysis; TCRdb made them. The sample table contains about 97,000 distinct CDR3 sequences; only one count was recorded for approximately 10% of them. The ten top clones hold 4.7% of the sample.

The study was a case-control design nested within a healthcare worker cohort in London, UK, with weekly nasopharyngeal swab PCR tests and blood sampling. Between 23 and 31 March 2020, the week of the UK lockdown, healthcare workers were enrolled and then followed up weekly for as long as 16 weeks. This clonotype came up a few times. The antigen it recognizes is unknown. One base away there is no much larger clone; base qualities are not given. Relative to germline, V is 3 bases shorter and J is 1 base shorter, with 10 bases between their ends. The germline V gene provides CDR1 KGHDR and CDR2 SFDVKD. The CDR3 runs 15 amino acids, cysteine and phenylalanine included. Only the CDR3 DNA is retained, 45 bases long and in frame from the first base. Points the paper makes about the study in general: VDJdb matching was skewed toward anti-spike CD8 responses and likely underestimated virus-specific expansions, missing private and CD4 specificities.

The source of this sequence is an adult who was a healthcare worker with PCR-confirmed SARS-CoV-2 infection or an uninfected control (not recorded which). Recombination linked TRBV24-1 to TRBJ2-3; the D gene lacks a confident call. The source material was whole blood, sampled at baseline. CDR3 region: CATSDPRAGTDTQYF. The DNA is TGTGCCACCAGTGATCCCCGGGCCGGCACAGATACGCAGTATTTT.